The clone carrying this T cell receptor beta chain was picked up many times. TCRdb independently ran MiXCR on the reads; one entry per CDR3 protein. The sample gives hundreds of thousands of distinct CDR3 sequences, about 9.1% of which show up once; around 2.4% is in the top ten. The germline V gene encodes CDR1 SGHTA and CDR2 FQGNSA. The junction had 4 bases not matched to a gene; V was cut back by 4 bases and J by 3 bases. The CDR3 contains 15 residues. This sample is part of a study of T cell repertoires in cytomegalovirus infection. This receptor was taken from a human donor in good health (CMV status not recorded). Some clones in this sample may be carry-over from other donors' samples. The specimen sequenced was PBMCs. The chain employs TRBV7-2 and TRBJ2-3; TRBD2 matches at 10 bases. The CDR3 nucleotides read TGTGCCAGCAGCTGGGGACTAGCGATTACAGATACGCAGTATTTT. As protein: CASSWGLAITDTQYF.